This T cell receptor (beta chain) was recorded in a study of Graves' ophthalmopathy and Graves' hyperthyroidism. Broader study findings: The model's ophthalmopathy progression predictions had about 71% sensitivity and less than 85% specificity.

This clonotype was counted between two and nine times. As yet, its antigen is unknown. Germline V CDR1 and CDR2: KGHDR, SFDVKD. V lost 5 bases and J 9 bases, leaving 10 bases between the germline ends. This CDR3 contains 12 residues. Using RNA transcripts, the TCR beta CDR3 regions were amplified. The library came from an HTBI-primed first-round RT-PCR and a second-round multiplex PCR. MiXCR, run by TCRdb on the multiplex PCR reads, gives a single entry per CDR3 protein. The sample comprises hundreds of thousands of distinct CDR3 sequences, 22% of which are singletons, and approximately 7.7% rests with the top ten. Eligible hyperthyroidism cases comprised new diagnoses of under 2 months' duration in individuals aged 18 to 65. The evidence that diagnosis relied on was clinical symptoms, serum thyroxine, TRAb, thyroid ultrasound and orbital computed tomography. Fresh peripheral blood (about 10 ml) yielded the PBMCs.

What was sequenced was peripheral blood. This receptor was obtained from a woman aged 18-29 years with stable Graves' hyperthyroidism. Some clones in this sample may be carry-over from other donors' samples. The chain uses TRBV24-1 and TRBJ2-4, with D possibly matching TRBD2 (7 bases). In DNA form, the CDR3 reads TGTGCCACCAGTGCAGGGGAGGGCATTCAGTACTTC. Protein: CATSAGEGIQYF.